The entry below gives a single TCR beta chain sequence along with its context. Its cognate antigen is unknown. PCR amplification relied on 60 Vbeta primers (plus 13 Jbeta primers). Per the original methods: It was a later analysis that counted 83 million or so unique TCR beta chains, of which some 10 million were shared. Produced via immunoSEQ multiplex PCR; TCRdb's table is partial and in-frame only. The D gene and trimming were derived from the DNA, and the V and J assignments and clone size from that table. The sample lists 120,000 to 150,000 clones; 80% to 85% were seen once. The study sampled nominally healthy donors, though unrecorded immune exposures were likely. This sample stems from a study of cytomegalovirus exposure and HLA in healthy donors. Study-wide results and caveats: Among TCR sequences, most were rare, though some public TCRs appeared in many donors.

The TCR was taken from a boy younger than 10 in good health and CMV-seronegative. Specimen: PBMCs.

CDR3 residues: CASSLVVYNQPQHF. The CDR3 DNA reads TGTGCCAGCAGCTTGGTGGTCTACAATCAGCCCCAGCATTTT. The chain has TRBV5-5 and TRBJ1-5, with D uncertain. Trimming took off 0 bases at V and 3 bases at J, with 7 bases between the two ends. There are 14 residues in the CDR3. Germline CDR1 and CDR2: SGHKS and YYEKEE (reference sequence).